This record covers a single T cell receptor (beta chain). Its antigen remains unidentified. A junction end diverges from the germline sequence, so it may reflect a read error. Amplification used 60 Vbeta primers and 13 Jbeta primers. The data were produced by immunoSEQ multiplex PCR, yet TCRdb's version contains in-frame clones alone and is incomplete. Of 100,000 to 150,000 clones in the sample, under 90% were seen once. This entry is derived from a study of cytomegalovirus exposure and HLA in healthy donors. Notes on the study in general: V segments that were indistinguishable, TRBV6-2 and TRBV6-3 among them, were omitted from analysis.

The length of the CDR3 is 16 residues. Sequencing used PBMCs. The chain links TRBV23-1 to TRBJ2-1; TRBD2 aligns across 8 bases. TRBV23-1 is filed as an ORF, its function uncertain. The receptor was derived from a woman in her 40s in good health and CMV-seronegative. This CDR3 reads CACSQYQRGTYNEQFF. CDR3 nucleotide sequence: TGCGCCTGCAGTCAATACCAGCGGGGGACCTACAATGAGCAGTTCTTC.